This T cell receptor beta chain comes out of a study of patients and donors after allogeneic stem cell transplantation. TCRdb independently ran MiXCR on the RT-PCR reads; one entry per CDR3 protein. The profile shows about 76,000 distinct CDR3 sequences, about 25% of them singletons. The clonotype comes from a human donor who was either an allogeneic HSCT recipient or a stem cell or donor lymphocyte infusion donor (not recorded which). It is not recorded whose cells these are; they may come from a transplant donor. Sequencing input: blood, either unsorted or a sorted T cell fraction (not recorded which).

The CDR3 protein is CASSPRLGTDTQYF. The CDR3 DNA sequence: TGTGCCAGCTCACCCCGATTGGGCACAGATACGCAGTATTTT. The V gene is TRBV18, the J gene TRBJ2-3; D is unresolved. This CDR3 comprises 14 residues. V lost 3 bases and J 1 base, leaving 8 bases between the germline ends. CDR1 and CDR2 (germline): KGHSH, LQKENI.